The 27 T cell receptor beta chains below were found in one sample sequenced in a study of cytomegalovirus exposure and HLA in healthy donors. The PCR had 60 Vbeta and 13 Jbeta primers. TCRdb keeps only in-frame clones here, not all; method: immunoSEQ multiplex PCR. Of about 110,000 clones listed, 55% to 75% are singletons. Sequencing used PBMCs. The receptors originated from a woman between 40 and 50 years old in good health and CMV-seropositive.

J is TRBJ1-2 and V is TRBV5-1, with TRBD1 matching over 10 bases. V lost 3 bases, J lost 4 bases, and 3 bases stayed unmatched. This CDR3 contains 14 residues. Germline CDR1 SGHRS, CDR2 YFSETQ. CDR3 region: CASSSTGGAYGYTF. The DNA for the CDR3 is TGCGCCAGCAGCTCGACAGGGGGCGCCTATGGCTACACCTTC.

This clone was detected only once. The chain carries TRBV4-3 and TRBJ1-2; D is perhaps TRBD1 (5 bases). V dropped 0 bases and J dropped 5 bases, with 19 bases sitting between them. CDR1 is LGHNA, CDR2 YSLEER, per germline. This CDR3 contains 17 residues. The DNA of the CDR3 is TGCGCCAGCAGCCAAGAAGTCAGGGAGGGTTTATCTTATGGCTACACCTTC. Encoded protein: CASSQEVREGLSYGYTF.

The CDR3 sequence is CASSSYPGQDTGELFF. DNA for the CDR3: TGTGCCAGCAGCTCATATCCGGGACAGGACACCGGGGAGCTGTTTTTT. The chain links TRBV7-9 to TRBJ2-2, with TRBD1 identical over 8 bases. CDR3 length equals 16 residues. With 4 bases clipped from V and 3 bases from J, the junction kept 7 bases outside the gene matches. CDR1 is SEHNR and CDR2 is FQNEAQ in the germline V gene (reference sequence).

CDR3: CASSQVGASTQYF. The CDR3 DNA sequence: TGCGCCAGCAGCCAAGTTGGGGCATCGACCCAGTACTTC. The V gene is TRBV4-1, the J gene TRBJ2-5; the D gene is possibly TRBD1 (5 bases). This CDR3 spans 13 amino acids. Germline V lookup: CDR1 MGHRA, CDR2 YSYEKL. The V gene lost 1 base and the J gene lost 7 bases, with 10 bases spanning the gap.

There are a few counts of this clone. The V gene is TRBV9, the J gene TRBJ2-2; tentative D call: TRBD1 (6 bases). In germline, CDR1 is SGDLS, CDR2 YYNGEE. With 6 bases removed from V and 4 bases from J, the gap between germline ends came to 16 bases. This CDR3 is 15 amino acids long. CDR3 loop: CASTPPGTPTGELFF. The CDR3 bases are TGTGCCAGCACCCCTCCCGGGACACCCACCGGGGAGCTGTTTTTT.

This clone appeared once. The chain has TRBV5-1 and TRBJ2-2; D may be TRBD2 (6 bases). Looked up from germline, CDR1 is SGHRS and CDR2 is YFSETQ. The length of the CDR3 is 16 residues. Trimming cost V 4 bases and J 0 bases, with 13 bases left between them. The CDR3 coding sequence is TGCGCCAGCAGCCAAATACGGGGGACGAACACCGGGGAGCTGTTTTTT. Its protein product is CASSQIRGTNTGELFF.

The V and J genes are TRBV5-1 and TRBJ2-2, with 8 bases that match TRBD1. V trimming: 0 bases; J trimming: 7 bases; junction bases outside the gene matches: 8. CDR1 is SGHRS, CDR2 YFSETQ, per germline. CDR3 length: 16 amino acids. The CDR3 DNA follows: TGCGCCAGCAGCTTGGCCGTCCAGGGGGCTCACGGGGAGCTGTTTTTT. The encoded protein is CASSLAVQGAHGELFF.

This rearrangement joins TRBV9 to TRBJ1-2; 8 bases line up with TRBD1. Per the germline V gene, CDR1 is SGDLS and CDR2 is YYNGEE. The CDR3 covers 14 residues. Trimming removed 6 bases from V and 1 base from J; junction bases left unmatched: 5. The CDR3 spells CASTRDRGNYGYTF. The CDR3 bases are TGTGCCAGCACCAGAGACAGGGGTAACTATGGCTACACCTTC.

The chain combines TRBV4-1 with TRBJ2-7; the D is unclear. Between the trimmed V and J ends, which lost 2 bases and 4 bases, there was a span of 9 bases. Per germline, CDR1 MGHRA and CDR2 YSYEKL. There are 13 residues in the CDR3. CDR3 protein: CASSQSTEYEQYF. The DNA for the CDR3 is TGCGCCAGCAGCCAAAGCACGGAGTACGAGCAGTACTTC.

CDR3 loop: CASSGPGDSYNEQFF. The CDR3 DNA reads TGTGCCAGCAGCGGGCCGGGGGACTCCTACAATGAGCAGTTCTTC. The chain employs TRBV7-9 and TRBJ2-1, with TRBD2 as a possible D gene (6 bases). CDR3 length equals 15 residues. Per germline, CDR1 SEHNR and CDR2 FQNEAQ (reference sequence). Trimming stripped 5 bases from V and 0 bases from J, with 11 bases between.

This chain uses TRBV7-6 with TRBJ2-1, with D possibly matching TRBD1 (6 bases). The CDR3 sequence is 13 residues long. The ends were cut back, 3 bases at V and 9 bases at J, with 12 bases in the middle. Per the germline V gene, CDR1 is SGHVS and CDR2 is FNYEAQ. CDR3 nucleotide sequence: TGTGCCAGCAGCTTTACAGGGTTGGGTGAGCAGTTCTTC. Its protein is CASSFTGLGEQFF.

The CDR3 here is CASSLNSGAPHPGELFF. CDR3 bases: TGTGCCAGCAGCTTAAATAGCGGGGCCCCGCATCCCGGGGAGCTGTTTTTT. This chain uses TRBV7-3 with TRBJ2-2; 8 bases agree with TRBD2. The CDR3 is made up of 17 amino acids. Germline V CDR1 and CDR2: SGHTA, FQGTGA. V shed 1 base, J shed 6 bases, and the junction held 10 bases outside the gene matches.

The CDR3 protein is CASSLGLLPNTEAFF. The CDR3 bases are TGTGCCAGCAGCTTAGGGTTACTTCCGAACACTGAAGCTTTCTTT. The V gene is TRBV7-2, the J gene TRBJ1-1; the D is unclear. CDR1 and CDR2 from the germline V gene are SGHTA and FQGNSA. The V gene lost 1 base and the J gene lost 1 base, with 10 bases spanning the gap. The CDR3 consists of 15 residues. Full variable domain (remainder filled in from reference TRBV7-2 and TRBJ1-1): GAGVSQSPSNKVTEKGKDVELRCDPISGHTALYWYRQSLGQGLEFLIYFQGNSAPDKSGLPSDRFSAERTGGSVSTLTIQRTQQEDSAVYLCASSLGLLPNTEAFFGQGTRLTVV.

The chain has TRBV4-2 and TRBJ1-3; D is unclear. The V end lost 4 bases, the J end lost 0 bases, and 13 bases lay between the germline ends. This CDR3 region has 16 residues. Germline V lookup: CDR1 LGHNA, CDR2 YNFKEQ. The DNA of the CDR3 is TGTGCCAGCAGCCCGGGCGGGCTGGCCTCTGGAAACACCATATATTTT. Protein: CASSPGGLASGNTIYF.

The genes are TRBV27 and TRBJ1-2, with D maybe TRBD1 (6 bases). Germline V lookup: CDR1 MNHEY, CDR2 SMNVEV (reference sequence). V was clipped by 6 bases and J by 4 bases, with 15 bases between them. This CDR3 is 14 amino acids long. The CDR3 loop is CASSMDSGGYGYTF. CDR3 in DNA: TGTGCCAGCAGCATGGACAGTGGAGGCTATGGCTACACCTTC.

DNA of the CDR3: TGTGCCAGCAGTGACACCTGGTACAGGGTACGGACCGGGGAGCTGTTTTTT. Protein product: CASSDTWYRVRTGELFF. V gene TRBV6-1 combines with J gene TRBJ2-2; D is possibly TRBD1 (6 bases). The CDR3 spans 17 residues. Germline CDR1 is MNHNS and CDR2 is SASEGT. Trimming pared 3 bases from V and 5 bases from J, leaving 19 bases between.

CDR3: CASSKRLAGGQETQYF. DNA for the CDR3: TGTGCCAGCAGCAAAAGACTAGCGGGGGGGCAAGAGACCCAGTACTTC. The chain has TRBV5-4 and TRBJ2-5; 14 bases line up with TRBD2. With 4 bases clipped from V and 2 bases from J, the junction kept 4 bases outside the gene matches. The CDR3 is 16 amino acids. Per the germline V gene, CDR1 is SGHNT and CDR2 is YYREEE (reference sequence).

This chain links TRBV7-2 with TRBJ1-1; 7 nucleotides align to TRBD1. Per the germline V gene, CDR1 is SGHTA and CDR2 is FQGNSA. This CDR3 comprises 14 residues. J lost 7 bases, V lost 4 bases, and 9 bases had no gene match. The CDR3 loop reads CASSWRDSPDEAFF. The CDR3 coding sequence is TGTGCCAGCAGCTGGCGGGACAGCCCTGATGAAGCTTTCTTT.

This chain uses TRBV7-3 with TRBJ1-1, with D perhaps TRBD1 (5 bases). V was pared by 2 bases and J by 3 bases, with 7 bases between. The germline CDR1 and CDR2 sequences are SGHTA and FQGTGA. The length of the CDR3 is 13 residues. The CDR3 nucleotides are TGTGCCAGCAGCTTAGCGGGGGACACTGAAGCTTTCTTT. It is translated as CASSLAGDTEAFF.

This clone was seen at least ten times. The chain uses TRBV6-5 and TRBJ1-5; TRBD1 is a possible D gene (6 bases). Germline V lookup: CDR1 MNHEY, CDR2 SVGAGI. The CDR3 covers 12 residues. V dropped 6 bases and J dropped 5 bases, with 8 bases sitting between them. CDR3 coding DNA: TGTGCCAGCAGCACAGGGTATCAGCCCCAGCATTTT. Amino acids: CASSTGYQPQHF.

This rearrangement joins TRBV5-4 to TRBJ1-2; TRBD1 matches at 7 bases. The CDR3 extends over 15 amino acids. The ends lost 1 base at V and 2 bases at J; junction bases unmatched: 5. Per the germline V gene, CDR1 is SGHNT and CDR2 is YYREEE (reference sequence). The CDR3 region has the DNA TGTGCCAGCAGCTTGAGGCAGGGGGGCAACTATGGCTACACCTTC. Its protein is CASSLRQGGNYGYTF.

The chain couples TRBV5-4 to TRBJ2-3; 12 bases agree with TRBD2. This CDR3 region has 15 residues. The V and J ends lost 4 bases and 4 bases, in that order; junction bases with no gene match: 4. From germline, CDR1 is SGHNT and CDR2 YYREEE (reference sequence). The CDR3 is CASSPSGGASDTQYF. The CDR3 DNA is TGTGCCAGCAGCCCTAGCGGGGGGGCCTCAGATACGCAGTATTTT.

The chain carries TRBV6-5 and TRBJ2-7, with D perhaps matching TRBD2 (7 bases). Trimming pared 10 bases from V and 5 bases from J, leaving 21 bases between. CDR3 length: 14 amino acids. Germline V gene data show CDR1 as MNHEY and CDR2 as SVGAGI. The DNA for the CDR3 is TGTGCCACCGGTCCGAGGGGGGGATCTCACGAGCAGTACTTC. It codes for CATGPRGGSHEQYF.

This clone appeared once. This chain uses TRBV15 with TRBJ1-5; maybe TRBD1 (6 bases). CDR3 length equals 15 residues. Germline-derived CDR1 and CDR2 are LNHNV and YYDKDF (reference sequence). V was trimmed by 0 bases and J by 9 bases, leaving 15 bases between them. CDR3 DNA: TGTGCCACCAGCAGAGATGGGGGGGCTCCACGGCCCCAGCATTTT. This codes for CATSRDGGAPRPQHF.

The chain has TRBV5-1 and TRBJ2-7, with 12 bases identical to TRBD2. Trimming cost V 3 bases and J 7 bases; bases outside gene matches: 8. The CDR3 loop spans 15 amino acids. Germline loops: CDR1 SGHRS, CDR2 YFSETQ. The CDR3 spells CASSSPTSGGREQYF. The CDR3 coding sequence is TGCGCCAGCAGCTCACCGACTAGCGGGGGACGAGAGCAGTACTTC.

This sequence joins TRBV10-3 and TRBJ2-7; tentatively, D is TRBD1 (6 bases). The V gene's germline CDR1 is ENHRY and CDR2 SYGVKD. V lost 5 bases, J lost 1 base, and 15 bases lay in between. The CDR3 runs 15 residues. CDR3 bases: TGTGCCATCAGTTCCCCAGGGACACGGTCCTACGAGCAGTACTTC. This gives the protein CAISSPGTRSYEQYF.

The V gene is TRBV11-2, the J gene TRBJ2-2; no clear D gene. CDR1 and CDR2 from the germline V gene are SGHAT and FQNNGV. Trimming cost V 0 bases and J 1 base, with 6 bases left between them. The CDR3 is made up of 15 amino acids. CDR3 residues: CASSLDPVNTGELFF. The CDR3 DNA reads TGTGCCAGCAGCTTAGATCCGGTGAACACCGGGGAGCTGTTTTTT.